The 11 T cell receptor beta chains below all came from one sample that was sequenced in a study of blood T cell repertoires in COVID-19. The method was immunoSEQ multiplex PCR; TCRdb's version includes in-frame clones alone and lacks a portion of them. The sample lists 12,000 or so clones, around 71% occurring once. The sequenced sample consisted of peripheral blood. All receptors derive from a man aged 55-75 years with COVID-19, enrolled during active disease.

This rearrangement joins TRBV2 to TRBJ2-5; 10 positions agree with TRBD2. Germline CDR1 and CDR2: SNHLY and FYNNEI. The CDR3 covers 17 residues. V shed 6 bases, J shed 2 bases, and the junction held 12 bases outside the gene matches. CDR3 nucleotide sequence: TGTGCCAGCAGCGGCCCCATAGCGGGAGGTTGGCAAGAGACCCAGTACTTC. It is translated as CASSGPIAGGWQETQYF.

This clone is a singleton in its sample. The gene calls are TRBV5-1 and TRBJ1-1; D is ambiguous. Per the germline V gene, CDR1 is SGHRS and CDR2 is YFSETQ. The CDR3 totals 15 residues. The V and J ends lost 2 bases and 0 bases respectively, with 11 bases between them. The CDR3 DNA sequence: TGCGCCAGCAGCTTCCAGGTGCCAATGAACACTGAAGCTTTCTTT. Translated: CASSFQVPMNTEAFF.

The chain employs TRBV5-5 and TRBJ2-4; D might be TRBD2 (5 bases). Trimming removed 0 bases from V and 15 bases from J, with 16 bases in between. Germline assignment: CDR1 SGHKS and CDR2 YYEKEE (reference sequence). This CDR3 is built from 13 residues. This CDR3 is CASSLAGEGRAYF. CDR3 DNA: TGTGCCAGCAGCTTGGCAGGAGAGGGTAGAGCGTACTTC.

The V and J genes are TRBV27 and TRBJ1-6, with D uncertain. The CDR3 contains 14 residues. Between the trimmed V and J ends, which lost 6 bases and 0 bases, there was a span of 6 bases. The germline V gene encodes CDR1 MNHEY and CDR2 SMNVEV (reference sequence). CDR3 region: CASREDSYNSPLHF. CDR3 nucleotide sequence: TGTGCCAGCAGGGAGGACTCCTATAATTCACCCCTCCACTTT.

CDR3 in DNA: TGTGCCAGCAGCTACGCAGGGGTATACACTGAAGCTTTCTTT. It is translated as CASSYAGVYTEAFF. The rearrangement joins TRBV28 to TRBJ1-1; D is perhaps TRBD1 (6 bases). The CDR3 is 14 amino acids. The germline V and J ends were trimmed by 6 bases and 3 bases, with 14 bases remaining between them. CDR1 is MDHEN, CDR2 SYDVKM, per germline.

The chain uses TRBV7-9 and TRBJ2-1; TRBD2 matches 8 bases. J gave up 2 bases and V 0 bases, and 3 bases lay outside the gene matches. Germline values: CDR1 SEHNR, CDR2 FQNEAQ (reference sequence). The CDR3 has 16 amino acids. CDR3 in DNA: TGTGCCAGCAGCTTAGCTAGCGGGGCCCCCTACAATGAGCAGTTCTTC. As protein: CASSLASGAPYNEQFF.

The table lists this clone with a count of one. The CDR3 region has the DNA TGTGCCACCAGCAGTCTGCGGGGGGGGTCCTACAATGAGCAGTTCTTC. Its protein product is CATSSLRGGSYNEQFF. This chain links TRBV15 with TRBJ2-1; TRBD2 agrees at 9 bases. The CDR3 covers 16 residues. Germline CDR1 LNHNV, CDR2 YYDKDF (reference sequence). V gave up 3 bases and J gave up 1 base; unmatched junction bases: 4.

This clone came up once. V and J are TRBV9 and TRBJ2-2; D is uncertain. Germline CDR1 is SGDLS and CDR2 is YYNGEE. The CDR3 is made up of 14 amino acids. Trimming removed 0 bases at V and 6 bases at J, with 9 bases between. In DNA, the CDR3 is TGTGCCAGCAGCGTAGCGCTGGGCCCCGGGGAGCTGTTTTTT. Amino acid sequence: CASSVALGPGELFF.

The genes are TRBV11-3 and TRBJ2-3; unclear D gene. The CDR3 is 14 amino acids. Trimming left V 5 bases short and J 4 bases short, with 13 bases between. Germline V gene sequence: CDR1 SGHNT, CDR2 YENEEA. CDR3 sequence (DNA): TGTGCCAGCAGCCCAAGCGCTTCCCCAGATACGCAGTATTTT. Its translation: CASSPSASPDTQYF.

CDR3 loop: CASSSLKLGRLNTEAFF. In nucleotides, the CDR3 is TGTGCCAGCAGCTCACTAAAACTCGGAAGACTAAACACTGAAGCTTTCTTT. The rearrangement uses TRBV28 and TRBJ1-1, with unresolved D. Looked up from germline, CDR1 is MDHEN and CDR2 is SYDVKM. V lost 6 bases and J lost 2, with 22 bases in between. The CDR3 totals 17 residues.

V is TRBV7-9 and J is TRBJ2-3; 10 positions match TRBD2. This CDR3 comprises 15 residues. V was pared by 0 bases and J by 8 bases, with 5 bases of the junction left unmatched. Per germline, CDR1 SEHNR and CDR2 FQNEAQ (reference sequence). The CDR3 DNA sequence: TGTGCCAGCAGCTTAGCGCGTAGCGGGAGGAGTACGCAGTATTTT. Its translation is CASSLARSGRSTQYF. Looking up the rest from reference TRBV7-9 and TRBJ2-3 gives the full variable domain: DTGVSQNPRHKITKRGQNVTFRCDPISEHNRLYWYRQTLGQGPEFLTYFQNEAQLEKSRLLSDRFSAERPKGSFSTLEIQRTEQGDSAMYLCASSLARSGRSTQYFGPGTRLTVL.